This T cell receptor beta chain is from a study of blood T cell repertoires in COVID-19. Background on the study: COVID-19 samples collected from the United States, Italy and Spain covered acute and convalescent phases.

Clones were sequenced by immunoSEQ multiplex PCR, and TCRdb holds only the in-frame ones, with some missing. This table holds 55,000 to 75,000 clones, approximately 82% found once. Germline loops: CDR1 LGHNA, CDR2 YNFKEQ. The CDR3 is 18 amino acids. V shed 0 bases, J shed 2 bases, and the junction held 5 bases outside the gene matches. Sample: peripheral blood. The source of this sequence is a man at least 80 years old with active COVID-19. The chain links TRBV4-2 to TRBJ2-7, with 15 positions matching TRBD2. CDR3 region: CASSQDWTSGRAPYEQYF. For the CDR3, the DNA is TGTGCCAGCAGCCAAGATTGGACTAGCGGGAGGGCCCCCTACGAGCAGTACTTC.